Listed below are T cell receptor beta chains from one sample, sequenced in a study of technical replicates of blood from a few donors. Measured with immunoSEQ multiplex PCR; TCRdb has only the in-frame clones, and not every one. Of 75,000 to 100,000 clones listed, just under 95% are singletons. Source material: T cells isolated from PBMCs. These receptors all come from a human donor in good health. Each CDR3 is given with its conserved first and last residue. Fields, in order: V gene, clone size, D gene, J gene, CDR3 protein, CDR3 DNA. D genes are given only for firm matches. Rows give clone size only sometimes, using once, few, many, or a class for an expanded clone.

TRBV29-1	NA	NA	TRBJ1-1	CSVRMNTEAFF	TGCAGCGTCAGGATGAACACTGAAGCTTTCTTT
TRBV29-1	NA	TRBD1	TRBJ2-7	CSVTGDRDHYYEQYF	TGCAGCGTAACGGGGGACAGGGATCACTACTACGAGCAGTACTTC
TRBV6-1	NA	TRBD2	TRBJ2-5	CASSAGTSSQTQYF	TGTGCCAGCAGTGCCGGGACTAGCAGCCAGACCCAGTACTTC
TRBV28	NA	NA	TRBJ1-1	CASSLSSRGSKAFF	TGTGCCAGCAGTTTATCGTCAAGGGGCTCCAAAGCTTTCTTT
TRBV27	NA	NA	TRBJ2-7	CASSRSAGRISEQYF	TGTGCCAGCAGTCGATCAGCGGGCCGCATCAGCGAGCAGTACTTC
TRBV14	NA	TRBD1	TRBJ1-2	CASSRLWTGLHYGYTF	TGTGCCAGCAGCCGACTATGGACAGGGTTGCACTATGGCTACACCTTC
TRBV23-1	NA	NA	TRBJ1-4	CASSQCIPGDNEKLFF	TGCGCCAGCAGTCAATGCATCCCAGGGGACAATGAAAAACTGTTTTTT
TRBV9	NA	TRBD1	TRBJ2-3	CASSLRQGWTDTQYF	TGTGCCAGCAGCCTCCGACAGGGGTGGACAGATACGCAGTATTTT
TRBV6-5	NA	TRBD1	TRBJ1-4	CASSSGGSEKLFF	TGTGCCAGCAGCTCAGGGGGGAGTGAAAAACTGTTTTTT
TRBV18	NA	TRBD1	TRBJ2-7	CASSPSGRGPYEQYF	TGTGCCAGCTCACCTAGCGGCAGGGGGCCCTACGAGCAGTACTTC
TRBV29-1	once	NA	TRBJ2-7	CSVEEGKEGYEQYF	TGCAGCGTTGAAGAGGGTAAGGAGGGCTACGAGCAGTACTTC
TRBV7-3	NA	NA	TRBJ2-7	CASSLFTGNYEQYF	TGTGCCAGCAGCTTATTCACAGGGAACTACGAGCAGTACTTC
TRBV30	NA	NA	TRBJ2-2	CAWSVRREGGELFF	TGTGCCTGGAGTGTTCGCAGGGAAGGCGGGGAGCTGTTTTTT
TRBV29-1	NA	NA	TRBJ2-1	CSVEGQGKIAGGPYWGEQFF	TGCAGCGTTGAGGGACAGGGAAAAATAGCGGGAGGCCCCTATTGGGGTGAGCAGTTCTTC
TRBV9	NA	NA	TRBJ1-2	CASSAQGYRGGYTF	TGTGCCAGCAGCGCACAGGGTTATCGGGGTGGCTACACCTTC
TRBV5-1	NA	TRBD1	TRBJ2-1	CASSLQQGGSYNEQFF	TGCGCCAGCAGCTTACAACAGGGGGGCTCCTACAATGAGCAGTTCTTC
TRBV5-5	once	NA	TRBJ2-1	CASSLFGLEDEQFF	TGTGCCAGCAGCTTGTTTGGCCTGGAGGATGAGCAGTTCTTC
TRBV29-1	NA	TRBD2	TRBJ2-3	CSVVPGLGSDTQYF	TGCAGCGTGGTGCCGGGACTAGGCTCAGATACGCAGTATTTT
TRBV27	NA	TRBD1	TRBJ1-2	CASSLNTGAVYGYTF	TGTGCCAGCAGCCTTAACACAGGGGCCGTCTATGGCTACACCTTC
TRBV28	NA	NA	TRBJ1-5	CASSPGLSNQPQHF	TGTGCCAGCAGCCCCGGTCTTAGCAATCAGCCCCAGCATTTT
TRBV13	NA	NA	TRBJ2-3	CASSLPSGIRTDTQYF	TGTGCCAGCAGCCTACCGTCGGGTATACGAACAGATACGCAGTATTTT
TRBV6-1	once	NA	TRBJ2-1	CASSENSAGYEQFF	TGTGCCAGCAGTGAAAACTCAGCGGGTTATGAGCAGTTCTTC
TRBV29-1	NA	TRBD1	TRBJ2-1	CSVEDPGQGEEYEQFF	TGCAGCGTTGAAGACCCGGGACAGGGGGAGGAATATGAGCAGTTCTTC
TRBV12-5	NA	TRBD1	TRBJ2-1	CASGLGQGLDNEQFF	TGTGCTAGTGGTTTGGGACAGGGTCTCGACAATGAGCAGTTCTTC
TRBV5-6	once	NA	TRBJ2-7	CASSTDSSYEQYF	TGTGCCAGCAGCACGGACAGCTCCTACGAGCAGTACTTC
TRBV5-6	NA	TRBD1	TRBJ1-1	CASSLSGGTEAFF	TGTGCCAGCAGCTTGTCAGGGGGCACTGAAGCTTTCTTT
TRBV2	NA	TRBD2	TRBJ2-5	CASSGWGPGLVSGETQYF	TGTGCCAGCAGTGGGTGGGGACCGGGACTAGTAAGCGGGGAGACCCAGTACTTC
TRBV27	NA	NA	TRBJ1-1	CASSPGLGIVNTEAFF	TGTGCCAGCAGCCCAGGGCTGGGGATAGTGAACACTGAAGCTTTCTTT
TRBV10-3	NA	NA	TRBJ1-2	CAISDMGQVYGYTF	TGTGCCATCAGTGACATGGGACAAGTCTATGGCTACACCTTC
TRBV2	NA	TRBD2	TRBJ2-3	CASRAWGGDTQYF	TGTGCCAGCAGGGCCTGGGGGGGGGATACGCAGTATTTT
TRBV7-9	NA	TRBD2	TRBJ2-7	CASSATGTKIYEQYF	TGTGCCAGCAGCGCCACCGGGACTAAAATCTACGAGCAGTACTTC
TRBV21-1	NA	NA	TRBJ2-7	CASSKQDSYEQYF	TGTGCCAGCAGCAAACAGGACTCCTACGAGCAGTACTTC
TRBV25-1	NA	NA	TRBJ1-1	CASSEQGFNTEAFF	TGTGCCAGCAGTGAACAGGGATTCAACACTGAAGCTTTCTTT
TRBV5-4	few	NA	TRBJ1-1	CASRRTTNTEAFF	TGTGCCAGCAGACGGACAACCAACACTGAAGCTTTCTTT
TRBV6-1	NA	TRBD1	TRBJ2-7	CASSETGTAGYEQYF	TGTGCCAGCAGTGAAACCGGGACAGCAGGCTACGAGCAGTACTTC
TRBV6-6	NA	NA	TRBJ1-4	CASSYLQGGEKLFF	TGTGCCAGCAGTTACTTGCAGGGCGGTGAAAAACTGTTTTTT
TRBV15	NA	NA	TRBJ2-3	CATSIALTSTDTQYF	TGTGCCACCAGCATAGCTCTAACGAGCACAGATACGCAGTATTTT
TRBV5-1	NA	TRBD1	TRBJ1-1	CASSLLGQGDEAFF	TGCGCCAGCAGCTTGTTGGGACAGGGGGATGAAGCTTTCTTT